What follows is one T cell receptor beta chain and its context. No antigen is known for it. Base qualities are not provided; no much larger clone lies one nucleotide away. The immunoSEQ Assay, a bias-controlled multiplex PCR, was used to amplify TCRbeta CDR3 regions from genomic DNA. The original pipeline was this. The number of nucleated cells in each sample was estimated from the amplification of reference gene primers within the assay. To quantify the absolute abundance of each unique TCRbeta CDR3 rearrangement, sequence reads were collapsed and filtered. For each sample, productive Simpson clonality was calculated by taking the square root of Simpson's diversity index across productive rearrangements. This is the immuneACCESS table as TCRdb keeps it, with only in-frame sequences that have V and J called. A part of the clones is gone; compared with another copy, unresolved V genes explain less than half, and the rest is unexplained. Clonal size and the V and J genes are those of that table, whereas D and trimming came from the DNA. Here the sample has 95,000 to 100,000 clones; 81% occur a single time. The top ten clones comprise around a tenth of the sample.

This sample is drawn from a study of blood T cell repertoires in COVID-19 (dated by TCRdb to 2020 to 2022). Turning to the overall study: Samples from collaborators originated in the United States, Italy and Spain and spanned both the acute and convalescent phases of COVID-19. The material from the prospective study consisted of cDNA or gDNA derived from T cells, B-cell-depleted T cells, or PBMCs. Subjects who had been exposed to COVID-19, were actively infected with it, or had recovered from it provided the deeply sampled blood TCRbeta repertoires that made up the dataset. The repertoires were released in a freely available public database meant as a resource for research on the immune response to SARS-CoV-2. Samples were obtained from the ongoing ImmuneRACE study (first 160 participants) and from over a thousand subjects provided by 6 global collaborators. Sample metadata almost always included a de-identified subject ID, COVID-19 status, age in years and sex. HLA class I and class II types, where available, came from metadata supplied by the sample provider rather than from assay-based typing.

Collaborating institutions collected whole blood in K2EDTA tubes following their own protocols. For TCRbeta analysis, collaborator samples were shipped as frozen whole blood, as isolated PBMCs, or as DNA extracted from either sample type. Results and caveats for the whole study, not just this receptor: The quantity of clinical and demographic metadata differed by source and by participant and was supplied without curation.

The sequencing sample was made of peripheral blood. This TCR was sampled from a woman older than 75 with acute or convalescent COVID-19.

The base sequence is TGTGCCAGCAGCTCCGACTCGGCTGGGAACATTCAGTACTTC. Its amino acids are CASSSDSAGNIQYF. The V and J genes are TRBV5-5 and TRBJ2-4; the D segment cannot be called with confidence. The germline V gene (reference sequence) sets CDR1 to SGHKS and CDR2 to YYEKEE. Counted from cysteine to phenylalanine, this CDR3 has 14 amino acids. Just CDR3 DNA is preserved here, 42 bases in frame from base 1. A distance of 14 bases separates the germline ends of V and J, which lose 3 bases and 7 bases respectively.